This T cell receptor (beta chain) is drawn from a study of blood T cell repertoires in COVID-19. The V and J ends lost 4 bases and 1 base respectively, with 13 bases between them. This CDR3 spans 15 amino acids. Germline loops: CDR1 LNHDA, CDR2 SQIVND (reference sequence). Produced via immunoSEQ multiplex PCR; TCRdb's table is partial and in-frame only. The sample carries a few hundred thousand clones, 70% to 90% recorded once. The specimen was peripheral blood. The receptor's source is a human donor in a cohort sampled during active COVID-19. The chain links TRBV19 to TRBJ1-1, with a possible D match to TRBD1 (6 bases). DNA for the CDR3: TGTGCCAGTAGTAAATCAGGGGCACGGAACACTGAAGCTTTCTTT. The encoded protein is CASSKSGARNTEAFF.